The clone carrying this T cell receptor beta chain was detected many times. The antigen is not known. This entry belongs to a study of regulatory T cells in long-lasting Graves disease. General study points: TCR diversity was lower in persistent Graves' patients (versus newly diagnosed ones). Only peripheral blood was studied, not thyroid tissue.

Time point in this sample: newly diagnosed GD, antithyroid drugs for less than 3 months. TCR sequences were obtained from RNA taken from PBMCs. The CDR3 has 16 amino acids. V shed 5 bases and J 5 bases; nucleotides not matched to a gene: 13. The germline V gene has CDR1 MNHEY and CDR2 SMNVEV (reference sequence). CDR3-region Arm-PCR and iRepertoire HTBI primers produced the TCR beta libraries. In TCRdb, the multiplex PCR reads were re-called with MiXCR into one record per CDR3 protein. This table has some 460,000 distinct CDR3 sequences, under 20% appearing once. The same sample was also used in a study of T cells in Graves' hyperthyroidism and ophthalmopathy. That work states: First-round RT-PCR with HTBI primers amplified the TCR CDR3 region.

The V gene is TRBV27, the J gene TRBJ2-7; TRBD2 matches at 9 bases. Sequenced here: peripheral blood mononuclear cells (PBMCs), sampled at new diagnosis, from a patient treated with antithyroid drugs. This receptor was obtained from a man in his forties with Graves disease. CDR3 sequence: CASSPRGGQGVHEQYF. The CDR3 DNA follows: TGTGCCAGCAGTCCGCGGGGGGGTCAGGGGGTCCACGAGCAGTACTTC.